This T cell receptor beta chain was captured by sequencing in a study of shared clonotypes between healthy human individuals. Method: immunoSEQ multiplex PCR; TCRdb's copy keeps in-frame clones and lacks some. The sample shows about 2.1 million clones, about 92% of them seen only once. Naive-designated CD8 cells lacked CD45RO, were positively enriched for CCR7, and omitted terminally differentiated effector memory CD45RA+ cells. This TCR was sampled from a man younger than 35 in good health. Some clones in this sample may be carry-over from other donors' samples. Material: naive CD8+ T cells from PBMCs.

The DNA for the CDR3 is TGTGCCAGCAGCCCCCGGGGGGGCTACCAAGAGACCCAGTACTTC. Encoded protein: CASSPRGGYQETQYF. The chain recombines TRBV7-9 with TRBJ2-5; 8 bases match TRBD2. Germline CDR1 SEHNR, CDR2 FQNEAQ (reference sequence). The CDR3 is made up of 15 amino acids. After removal of 5 bases from V and 0 bases from J, the junction contained 5 bases not matched to a gene.